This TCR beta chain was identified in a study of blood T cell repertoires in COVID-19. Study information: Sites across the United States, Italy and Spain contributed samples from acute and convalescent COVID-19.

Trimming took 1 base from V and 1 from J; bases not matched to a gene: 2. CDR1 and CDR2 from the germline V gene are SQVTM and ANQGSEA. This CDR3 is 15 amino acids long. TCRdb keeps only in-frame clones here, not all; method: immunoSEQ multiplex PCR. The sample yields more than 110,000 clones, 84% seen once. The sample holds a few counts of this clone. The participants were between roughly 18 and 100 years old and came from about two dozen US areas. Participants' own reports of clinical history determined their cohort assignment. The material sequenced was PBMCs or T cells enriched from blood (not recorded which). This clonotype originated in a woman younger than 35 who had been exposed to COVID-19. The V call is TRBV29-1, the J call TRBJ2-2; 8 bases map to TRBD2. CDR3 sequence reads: CSVEVAGLNTGELFF. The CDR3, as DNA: TGCAGCGTTGAAGTAGCGGGGCTGAACACCGGGGAGCTGTTTTTT.